This TCR beta chain was sequenced during a study of blood T cells in healthy people across ages. Trimming removed 5 bases from V and 1 base from J, with 17 bases in between. The germline gives CDR1 SGHAT, CDR2 FQNNGV. The CDR3 has 16 amino acids. PBMCs numbering at least 6.5 million were isolated per sample. Combining a sample-barcoded 5' primer with a J-beta primer mix, a second PCR ran for roughly 6 to 11 cycles. A 12-random-nucleotide template-switch adaptor tagged each cDNA molecule. MiXCR was run by TCRdb on the 5' RACE reads, yielding one entry per CDR3 protein. The sample yields about 1.8 million distinct CDR3 sequences, around half seen once.

This receptor was taken from a middle-aged woman in good health. V is TRBV11-2 and J is TRBJ1-1; the D is unclear. Sequencing was performed on blood. Here the CDR3 DNA reads TGTGCCAGCAGCCGAGCGAGACCGACGGGGAACACTGAAGCTTTCTTT. Residues: CASSRARPTGNTEAFF.